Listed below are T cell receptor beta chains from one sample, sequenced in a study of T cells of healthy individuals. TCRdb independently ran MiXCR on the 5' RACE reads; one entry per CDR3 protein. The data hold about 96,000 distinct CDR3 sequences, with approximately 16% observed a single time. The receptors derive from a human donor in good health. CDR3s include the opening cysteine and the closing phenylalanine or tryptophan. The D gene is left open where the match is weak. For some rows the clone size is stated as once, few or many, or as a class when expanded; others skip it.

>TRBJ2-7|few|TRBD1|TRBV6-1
TGTGCCAGCAGTAGACAGGGGCTGTCGGGCGAGCAGTACTTC
CASSRQGLSGEQYF
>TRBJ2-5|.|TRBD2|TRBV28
TGTGCCAGCACCAAACCCCCTTCGACTAGCGGGAGGCTATGGGGAGAGACCCAGTACTTC
CASTKPPSTSGRLWGETQYF
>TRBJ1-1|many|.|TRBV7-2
TGTGCCAGCAGCTTAGCTCCAGACCGAGCTTTCTTT
CASSLAPDRAFF
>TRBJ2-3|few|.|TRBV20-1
TGCAGTGCTTATACAGGTAGCACAGATACGCAGTATTTT
CSAYTGSTDTQYF
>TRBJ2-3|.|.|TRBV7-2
TGTGCCAGCAGCTTAGTAGGCGTTGCACGCACAGATACGCAGTATTTT
CASSLVGVARTDTQYF
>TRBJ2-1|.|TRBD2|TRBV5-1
TGCGCCAGCAGCTTGTCTCCAGCGGGAGTAACGAATGAGCAGTTCTTC
CASSLSPAGVTNEQFF
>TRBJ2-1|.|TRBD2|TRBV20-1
TGCAGTGCGATTCCTCTAGCGGGGGCCTACAATGAGCAGTTCTTC
CSAIPLAGAYNEQFF
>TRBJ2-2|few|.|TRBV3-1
TGTGCCAGCAGCCCCCAACAGGGGAACACCGGGGAGCTGTTTTTT
CASSPQQGNTGELFF
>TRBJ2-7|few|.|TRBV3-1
TGTGCCAGCAGCCACAGCCAGGGCGTCGAGTCCTACGAGCAGTACTTC
CASSHSQGVESYEQYF
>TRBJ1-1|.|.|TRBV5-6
TGTGCCAGCAGCCCGGTCGGGAACACTGAAGCTTTCTTT
CASSPVGNTEAFF
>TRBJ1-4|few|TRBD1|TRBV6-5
TGTGCCAGCAGTCAAAGGGGGACAGCAACTAATGAAAAACTGTTTTTT
CASSQRGTATNEKLFF
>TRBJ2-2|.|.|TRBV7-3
TGTGCCAGTGCTTTGGGGGCTGGTGGCACCGGGGAGCTGTTTTTT
CASALGAGGTGELFF
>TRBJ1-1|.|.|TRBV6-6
TGTGCCAGCACCACCCGGGCCGGGACATCGAACACTGAAGCTTTCTTT
CASTTRAGTSNTEAFF
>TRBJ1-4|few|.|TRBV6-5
TGTGCCAGCAGTTACTCGGGGAATTCTAATGAAAAACTGTTTTTT
CASSYSGNSNEKLFF
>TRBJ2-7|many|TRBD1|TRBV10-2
TGCGCCAGCAGTGAGTCGGGTTTATACAGGGGGTCCTACGAGCAGTACTTC
CASSESGLYRGSYEQYF
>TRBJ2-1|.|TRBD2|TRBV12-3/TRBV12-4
TGTGCCAGCAGTTGGACTAGCGGGGGAACAAATAATGAGCAGTTCTTC
CASSWTSGGTNNEQFF
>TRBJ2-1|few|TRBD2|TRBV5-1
TGCGCCAGCAGCTCTTCAGTGGGACTAGCGGGAGTCGGCGACAATGAGCAGTTCTTC
CASSSSVGLAGVGDNEQFF
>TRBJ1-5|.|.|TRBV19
TGTGCCAGTAGTACAGGGGCGTTAGGTCAGCCCCAGCATTTT
CASSTGALGQPQHF
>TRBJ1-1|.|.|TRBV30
TGTGCCTGGCGCACTGAAGCTTTCTTT
CAWRTEAFF
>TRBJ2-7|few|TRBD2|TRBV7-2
TGTGCCAGCAGCTTAGACATCCTTGCGGGAGGGTATGAGCAGTACTTC
CASSLDILAGGYEQYF
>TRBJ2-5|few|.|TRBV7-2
TGTGCCAGCAGCCCCCCTAATGGAGAGACCCAGTACTTC
CASSPPNGETQYF
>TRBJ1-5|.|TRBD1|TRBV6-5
TGTGCCAGCAGAGGACAGGGTGCCTATCAGCCCCAGCATTTT
CASRGQGAYQPQHF
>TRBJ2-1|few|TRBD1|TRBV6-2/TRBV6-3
TGTGCCAGTCGGACAGGTATCTACAATGAGCAGTTCTTC
CASRTGIYNEQFF
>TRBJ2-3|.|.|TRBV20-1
TGCAGTGCTAGAGATCATAGGCCGGATACGCAGTATTTT
CSARDHRPDTQYF
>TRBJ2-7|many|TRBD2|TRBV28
TGTGCCAGCAGGTTAACTAGCGGGTCAATACGGGCCTACGAGCAGTACTTC
CASRLTSGSIRAYEQYF
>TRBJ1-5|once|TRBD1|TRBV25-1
TGTGTCAGCAGCCGGACAGGTGGTCAGCCCCAGCATTTT
CVSSRTGGQPQHF
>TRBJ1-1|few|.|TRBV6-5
TGTGCCAGCAGTTACTCGTACAGCATGAACACTGAAGCTTTCTTT
CASSYSYSMNTEAFF
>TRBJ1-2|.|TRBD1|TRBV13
TGTGCCAGCAGCCCTGACTACAACAGGGGGCCTAGATATGGCTACACCTTC
CASSPDYNRGPRYGYTF
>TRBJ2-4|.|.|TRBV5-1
TGCGCCAGCAGCCTGACAGTAAATCGGAACATTCAGTACTTC
CASSLTVNRNIQYF
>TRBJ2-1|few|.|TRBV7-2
TGTGCCAGCAGCACCTACTCTGAGCAGTTCTTC
CASSTYSEQFF
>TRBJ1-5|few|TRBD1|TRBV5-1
TGCGCCAGCAGGGAAGCGGACAGGGGCCCCAATCAGCCCCAGCATTTT
CASREADRGPNQPQHF
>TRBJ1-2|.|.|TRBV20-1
TGCAGTGCTCATCCGCAGGGTAACTATGGCTACACCTTC
CSAHPQGNYGYTF
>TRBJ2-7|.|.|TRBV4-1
TGCGCCAGCAGCCAAGAGGCGGAGGAATCCTACGAGCAGTACTTC
CASSQEAEESYEQYF
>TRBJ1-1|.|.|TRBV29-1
TGCAGCGTTGAAGTTGGGAGGAACACTGAAGCTTTCTTT
CSVEVGRNTEAFF
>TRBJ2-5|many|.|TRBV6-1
TGTGCCAGCAGATTAGAGCCCGCGGAGACCCAGTACTTC
CASRLEPAETQYF
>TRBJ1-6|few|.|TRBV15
TGTGCCACCAGCAGAGTCAAGGGAAACTCACCCCTCCACTTT
CATSRVKGNSPLHF
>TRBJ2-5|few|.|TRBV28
TGTGCCAGCAGTTTCCAGTATTCTGGGCAGACCCAGTACTTC
CASSFQYSGQTQYF
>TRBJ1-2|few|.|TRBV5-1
TGCGCCAGCAGGACCGGGACGGAGAGCTATGGCTACACCTTC
CASRTGTESYGYTF
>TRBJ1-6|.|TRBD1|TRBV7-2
TGTGCCAGCAGCGGGACAGGGGGAAATTCACCCCTCCACTTT
CASSGTGGNSPLHF
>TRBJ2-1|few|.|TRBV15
TGTGCCACCAGCAGAGATTTCAGCAGGGGCAATGAGCAGTTCTTC
CATSRDFSRGNEQFF
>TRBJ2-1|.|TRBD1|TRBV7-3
TGTGCCAGCAGCTTAAAAAAAGAGGGGGCGGTAAGGGAGCAGTTCTTC
CASSLKKEGAVREQFF
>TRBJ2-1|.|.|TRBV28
TGTGCCAGCAGTTTCGCCGGTGAGCAGTTCTTC
CASSFAGEQFF
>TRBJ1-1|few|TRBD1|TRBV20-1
TGCAGTGCTATCAAACAGGGGTACACTGAAGCTTTCTTT
CSAIKQGYTEAFF
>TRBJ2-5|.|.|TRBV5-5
TGTGCCAGCAGCTTGGCCCCGGGGATGGGGGAGACCCAGTACTTC
CASSLAPGMGETQYF
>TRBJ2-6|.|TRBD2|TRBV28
TGTGCCAGCAGGGGACTAGCGGGAGATATGGCGTGGGCCAACGTCCTGACTTTC
CASRGLAGDMAWANVLTF
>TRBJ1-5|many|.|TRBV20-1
TGCAGTGCCAGGACAGCGGGGAATCAGCCCCAGCATTTT
CSARTAGNQPQHF
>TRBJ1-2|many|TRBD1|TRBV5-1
TGCGCCAGCAGCTTGACAGGGGGATCTGGCTATGGCTACACCTTC
CASSLTGGSGYGYTF
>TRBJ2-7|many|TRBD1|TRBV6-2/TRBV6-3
TGTGCCAGCAGTCGGGACAGGGGAAGATTCTACGAGCAGTACTTC
CASSRDRGRFYEQYF
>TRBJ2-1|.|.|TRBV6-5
TGTGCCAGCAGTTACGATAGGGTGACCTACAATGAGCAGTTCTTC
CASSYDRVTYNEQFF
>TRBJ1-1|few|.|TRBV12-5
TGTGCTAGTGGGATGAACAGGAACACTGAAGCTTTCTTT
CASGMNRNTEAFF
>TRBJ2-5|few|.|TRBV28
TGTGCCAGCAGTTCTTTCGTGGGGCCCGGTATTGAAGAGACCCAGTACTTC
CASSSFVGPGIEETQYF
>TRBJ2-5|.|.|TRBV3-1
TGTGCCAGCAGCCAAGCTAACGCACTACCGTACTTC
CASSQANALPYF
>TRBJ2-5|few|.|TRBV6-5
TGTGCCAGCAGTTACTCCGCCGGGTACGGGGCCCAGTACTTC
CASSYSAGYGAQYF
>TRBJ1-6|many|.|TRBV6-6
TGTGCCAGCAGTTTGAGGGAGTATAATTCACCCCTCCACTTT
CASSLREYNSPLHF
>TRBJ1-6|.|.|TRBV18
TGTGCCAGCTCACCACCTGGGATAGTGGATTCACCCCTCCACTTT
CASSPPGIVDSPLHF
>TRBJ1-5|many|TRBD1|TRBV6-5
TGTGCCAGCAGCCTCCGGACAGGGTATCAGCCCCAGCATTTT
CASSLRTGYQPQHF
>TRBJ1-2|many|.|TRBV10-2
TGCGCCAGCAGGACAGACTATGGCTACACCTTC
CASRTDYGYTF
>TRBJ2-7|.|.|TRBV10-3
TGTGCCATCAGTAGTAGTACCTACGAGCAGTACTTC
CAISSSTYEQYF
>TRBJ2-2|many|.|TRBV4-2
TGTGCCAGCAGCCAAGGCCAACTAGTCATCGGGGAGCTGTTTTTT
CASSQGQLVIGELFF
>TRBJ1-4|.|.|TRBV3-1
TGTGCCAGCAGCCCTGGGACAACAACTAATGAAAAACTGTTTTTT
CASSPGTTTNEKLFF